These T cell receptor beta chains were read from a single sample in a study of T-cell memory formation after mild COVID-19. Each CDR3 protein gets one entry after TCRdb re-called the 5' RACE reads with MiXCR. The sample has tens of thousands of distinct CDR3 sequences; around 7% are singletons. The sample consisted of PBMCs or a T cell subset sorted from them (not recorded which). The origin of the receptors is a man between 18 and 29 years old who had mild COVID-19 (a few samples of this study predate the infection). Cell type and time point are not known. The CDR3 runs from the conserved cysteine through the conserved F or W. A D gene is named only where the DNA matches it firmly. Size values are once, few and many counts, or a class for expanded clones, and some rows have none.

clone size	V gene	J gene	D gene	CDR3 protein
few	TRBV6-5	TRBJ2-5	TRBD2	CASSRSSFSGGETQYF
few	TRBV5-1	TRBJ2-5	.	CASSLESNSRWRETQYF
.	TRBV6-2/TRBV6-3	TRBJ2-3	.	CASRPQYF
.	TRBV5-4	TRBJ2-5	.	CASSLGTIKETQYF
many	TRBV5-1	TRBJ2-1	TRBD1	CASSLRGQGNAEQFF
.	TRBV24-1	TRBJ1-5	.	CATHAGQGPNQPQHF
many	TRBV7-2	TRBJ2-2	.	CASSRHLATDSGELFF
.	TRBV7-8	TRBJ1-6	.	CASSLSIADNSPLHF
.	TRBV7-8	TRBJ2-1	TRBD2	CASSGGTIHGDEQFF
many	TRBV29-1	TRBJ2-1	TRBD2	CSATSGGPNEQFF
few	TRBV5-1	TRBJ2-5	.	CASSSAGSEETQYF
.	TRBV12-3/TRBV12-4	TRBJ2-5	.	CASKKDSQETQYF